Listed below are T cell receptor beta chains from one sample, sequenced in a study of CD4 T cells in relation to SARS-CoV-2 and coronaviruses. TCRdb keeps only in-frame clones here, not all; method: immunoSEQ multiplex PCR. The sample lists about 36,000 clones, over 65% occurring once. These TCRs' antigens remain unknown. Material: memory CD4+ T cells from PBMCs, cultured in vitro. The receptors here all came from an adult with COVID-19. The CDR3 runs from the conserved cysteine through the conserved F or W. D genes are given only for firm matches. Clone size, where shown, is once, few, many, or a class for clones that have expanded.

j_gene,d_gene,abundance,v_gene,CDR3aa,CDR3nt
TRBJ1-2,TRBD1,NA,TRBV28,CASSLGAGGYGYTF,TGTGCCAGCAGTTTAGGAGCAGGGGGTTATGGCTACACCTTC
TRBJ2-7,NA,NA,TRBV4-1,CASSQTRESSYEQYF,TGCGCCAGCAGCCAGACGCGGGAAAGCTCCTACGAGCAGTACTTC
TRBJ2-3,TRBD2,NA,TRBV3-1/TRBV3-2,CASSQAGTSGSGDTQYF,TGTGCCAGCAGCCAAGCCGGGACTAGCGGGAGCGGCGATACGCAGTATTTT
TRBJ1-5,TRBD1,NA,TRBV6-5,CASSYSGGRNQPQHF,TGTGCCAGCAGTTACTCAGGGGGCCGCAATCAGCCCCAGCATTTT
TRBJ2-5,TRBD2,NA,TRBV2,CAGMTSGEKETQYF,TGTGCCGGAATGACTAGCGGGGAAAAAGAGACCCAGTACTTC
TRBJ2-1,NA,NA,TRBV2,CASSQQNILDEQFF,TGTGCCAGCAGCCAACAGAATATCTTGGATGAGCAGTTCTTC
TRBJ2-1,NA,few,TRBV6-2/TRBV6-3,CASSKTSYNEQFF,TGTGCCAGCAGCAAGACTAGCTACAATGAGCAGTTCTTC
TRBJ1-4,NA,NA,TRBV15,CATSRVLPPEGLFF,TGTGCCACCAGCAGAGTTCTCCCTCCCGAGGGACTGTTTTTT
TRBJ2-7,NA,NA,TRBV15,CATSRDGGSTYEQYF,TGTGCCACCAGCAGAGATGGCGGCTCGACCTACGAGCAGTACTTC
TRBJ2-5,NA,NA,TRBV5-1,CASEPAGAGETQYF,TGCGCCAGCGAACCGGCGGGGGCGGGAGAGACCCAGTACTTC
TRBJ1-2,NA,NA,TRBV28,CAGGGYYGYTF,TGTGCCGGGGGCGGGTACTATGGCTACACCTTC
TRBJ2-1,NA,NA,TRBV5-4,CASSFKIAEANEQFF,TGTGCCAGCAGCTTTAAAATAGCGGAGGCCAATGAGCAGTTCTTC
TRBJ2-1,TRBD2,NA,TRBV4-2,CASTLAGGGWEQFF,TGTGCCAGCACCCTAGCGGGAGGAGGATGGGAGCAGTTCTTC
TRBJ1-1,NA,once,TRBV9,CASSVEIQGLTPTEAFF,TGTGCCAGCAGCGTAGAAATTCAAGGACTAACCCCCACTGAAGCTTTCTTT
TRBJ2-1,NA,NA,TRBV28,CASSVSGTGLNEQFF,TGTGCCAGCAGTGTTAGCGGGACAGGATTAAATGAGCAGTTCTTC
TRBJ2-7,NA,NA,TRBV29-1,CSGAFSPYEQYF,TGCAGCGGGGCGTTTTCCCCCTACGAGCAGTACTTC